The 31 T cell receptor beta chains reported below all come from one sample, sequenced in a study of T cell repertoires in ileal Crohn's disease. Here immunoSEQ multiplex PCR was the method, and the copy in TCRdb shows in-frame clones only, minus some. In the table there are about 2,400 clones, roughly 81% of which are singletons. The sequencing input was ileal tissue. The receptors derive from an adult with Crohn's disease.

The chain couples TRBV6-1 to TRBJ2-1; D may be TRBD2 (5 bases). The germline gives CDR1 MNHNS, CDR2 SASEGT. V lost 7 bases to trimming and J lost 0 bases, with 10 bases between them. The CDR3 covers 14 residues. CDR3 coding DNA: TGTGCCAGCAAGAGAGGGCCCTCCTACAATGAGCAGTTCTTC. This encodes CASKRGPSYNEQFF.

The chain couples TRBV6-1 to TRBJ1-5, with D possibly being TRBD1 (6 bases). In germline, CDR1 is MNHNS, CDR2 SASEGT. The CDR3 consists of 15 residues. Trimming removed 6 bases at V and 1 base at J, with 13 bases between. CDR3 bases: TGTGCCAGCAGCCGGATCGGACAGAGCAATCAGCCCCAGCATTTT. Translation gives CASSRIGQSNQPQHF.

The rearrangement uses TRBV10-3 and TRBJ1-1; D remains ambiguous. With 7 bases removed from V and 1 base from J, the gap between germline ends came to 10 bases. This CDR3 is 13 amino acids long. From germline, CDR1 is ENHRY and CDR2 SYGVKD. CDR3 sequence: CAIMRAANTEAFF. The CDR3 region has the DNA TGTGCCATCATGAGGGCCGCGAACACTGAAGCTTTCTTT.

The V and J genes are TRBV2 and TRBJ2-3; either TRBD1 or TRBD2 may supply D (5 bases each). The CDR3 extends over 17 amino acids. Trimming took 4 bases from V and 3 from J, leaving 20 bases between them. The germline CDR1 and CDR2 sequences are SNHLY and FYNNEI. CDR3 sequence (DNA): TGTGCCAGCAGTGGACTTCCTACCCAGGGACGGACAGATACGCAGTATTTT. It translates to CASSGLPTQGRTDTQYF.

This clone was detected a few times. The V and J genes are TRBV2 and TRBJ1-2, with D possibly matching TRBD1 (5 bases). With 0 bases removed from V and 6 bases from J, the gap between germline ends came to 14 bases. The CDR3 totals 15 residues. Germline CDR1 SNHLY, CDR2 FYNNEI. CDR3 protein: CASSEALVRVDGYTF. The DNA for the CDR3 is TGTGCCAGCAGTGAAGCGCTTGTCAGGGTAGATGGCTACACCTTC.

J is TRBJ1-5 and V is TRBV6-5; D might be TRBD1 (6 bases). Germline CDR1 reads MNHEY; CDR2 reads SVGAGI. With 6 bases removed from V and 4 bases from J, the gap between germline ends came to 16 bases. The CDR3 has 15 residues. The CDR3 sequence: CASRLGGAANQPQHF. The CDR3 coding sequence is TGTGCCAGCAGGCTTGGGGGGGCGGCAAATCAGCCCCAGCATTTT.

CDR3 amino acids: CASSYRRGGGNTEAFF. Here the CDR3 DNA reads TGCGCCAGCAGTTACCGCCGGGGGGGCGGGAACACTGAAGCTTTCTTT. This chain uses TRBV5-1 with TRBJ1-1, with a possible D match to TRBD1 (6 bases). V dropped 5 bases and J dropped 1 base, with 18 bases sitting between them. Germline V gene data show CDR1 as SGHRS and CDR2 as YFSETQ. The CDR3 is made up of 16 amino acids.

V gene TRBV11-3 combines with J gene TRBJ1-4; D possibly corresponds to TRBD1 (5 bases). Trimming shortened V by 1 base and J by 5 bases, and 17 bases separated the two germline ends. Germline values: CDR1 SGHNT, CDR2 YENEEA. This CDR3 spans 17 amino acids. This CDR3 is CASSLGAFGTTNEKLFF. The CDR3 region has the DNA TGTGCCAGCAGCTTAGGAGCTTTTGGGACCACAAATGAAAAACTGTTTTTT. Looking up the rest from reference TRBV11-3 and TRBJ1-4 gives the full variable domain: EAGVVQSPRYKIIEKKQPVAFWCNPISGHNTLYWYLQNLGQGPELLIRYENEEAVDDSQLPKDRFSAERLKGVDSTLKIQPAELGDSAVYLCASSLGAFGTTNEKLFFGSGTQLSVL.

The chain links TRBV5-8 to TRBJ2-7; the match to TRBD1 covers 7 bases. The V segment lost 1 base and the J segment 3 bases; nucleotides outside the gene matches: 1. Germline values: CDR1 SGHTS, CDR2 YDEGEE. This CDR3 spans 13 amino acids. The CDR3 DNA reads as TGTGCCAGCAGCTTGTCAGGGGGCTACGAGCAGTACTTC. It specifies CASSLSGGYEQYF.

The V call is TRBV9, the J call TRBJ2-7; D remains ambiguous. Germline loops: CDR1 SGDLS, CDR2 YYNGEE. CDR3 size: 13 residues. V lost 0 bases, J lost 3 bases, and 7 bases lay in between. CDR3 region: CASSVDPNYEQYF. DNA of the CDR3: TGTGCCAGCAGCGTAGACCCCAACTACGAGCAGTACTTC.

The rearrangement uses TRBV6-5 and TRBJ2-3; D perhaps matches TRBD1 (5 bases). CDR1 is MNHEY, CDR2 SVGAGI, per germline. The CDR3 spans 15 residues. V lost 7 bases, J lost 0 bases, and 14 bases lay in between. DNA of the CDR3: TGTGCCAGCAATCTCAGGGAAGCTAGCACAGATACGCAGTATTTT. Translation: CASNLREASTDTQYF.

The V call is TRBV5-6, the J call TRBJ1-4, with 7 bases lining up with TRBD1. The germline gives CDR1 SGHDT, CDR2 YYEEEE. The trim removed 4 bases at V and 5 bases at J, leaving 8 bases unmatched. The CDR3 is 15 residues long. The CDR3 region has the DNA TGTGCCAGCAGCAGACGACAGGGCTACAATGAAAAACTGTTTTTT. Its protein product is CASSRRQGYNEKLFF.

CDR3 in DNA: TGCGCCAGCAGCTTTGAGGGGAAGTCTAACTATGGCTACACCTTC. The encoded protein is CASSFEGKSNYGYTF. V and J are TRBV5-1 and TRBJ1-2; a possible D gene is TRBD1 (5 bases). The CDR3 covers 15 residues. Trimming cost V 2 bases and J 0 bases, with 11 bases left between them. Looked up from germline, CDR1 is SGHRS and CDR2 is YFSETQ.

The chain employs TRBV5-1 and TRBJ1-1; D ambiguous. From germline, CDR1 is SGHRS and CDR2 YFSETQ. The ends were cut back, 4 bases at V and 4 bases at J, with 14 bases in the middle. The CDR3 is 14 amino acids. The CDR3 protein is CASSIDLAGTEAFF. The CDR3 region has the DNA TGCGCCAGCAGCATAGACTTGGCGGGCACTGAAGCTTTCTTT.

The sample holds one count of this clone. The chain uses TRBV12-2 and TRBJ2-5; TRBD2 is the table's D call and was not checked against the DNA. TRBV12-2 is flagged as a pseudogene. The CDR3 extends over 14 amino acids. CDR3 region: CASRLAPVQETQYF. CDR3 bases: TGTGCAAGTCGCTTAGCGCCGGTCCAAGAGACCCAGTACTTC.

CDR3 in amino acids: CASSTGIRSYEQYF. CDR3 DNA sequence: TGTGCCAGTAGTACCGGGATCCGCTCCTACGAGCAGTACTTC. V usage is TRBV19 and J usage is TRBJ2-7; maybe TRBD2 (5 bases). This CDR3 spans 14 amino acids. Per germline, CDR1 LNHDA and CDR2 SQIVND (reference sequence). V shed 4 bases and J shed 0 bases, with 10 bases lying between them. The whole variable domain, remainder taken from reference TRBV19 and TRBJ2-7, is DGGITQSPKYLFRKEGQNVTLSCEQNLNHDAMYWYRQDPGQGLRLIYYSQIVNDFQKGDIAEGYSVSREKKESFPLTVTSAQKNPTAFYLCASSTGIRSYEQYFGPGTRLTVT.

J is TRBJ2-7 and V is TRBV6-5; D is uncertain. The CDR3 loop spans 15 amino acids. Trimming took 4 bases from V and 1 from J, leaving 14 bases between them. Germline CDR1 is MNHEY and CDR2 is SVGAGI. The CDR3 sequence is CASSSVTYLSYEQYF. CDR3 sequence (DNA): TGTGCCAGCAGTTCCGTGACGTACCTTTCCTACGAGCAGTACTTC.

In this sample, this clone turned up a few times. CDR3 in amino acids: CASSQDRGSNNEQFF. The DNA for the CDR3 is TGCGCCAGCAGCCAAGATCGGGGCAGCAACAATGAGCAGTTCTTC. The gene calls are TRBV4-1 and TRBJ2-1; D may be TRBD1 or TRBD2 (5 bases each). Trimming left V 0 bases short and J 5 bases short, with 11 bases between. The CDR3 has 15 amino acids. Germline lookup yields CDR1 MGHRA and CDR2 YSYEKL.

V gene TRBV5-4 combines with J gene TRBJ2-7, with a tentative D call TRBD2 (5 bases). Trimming stripped 1 base from V and 5 bases from J, with 10 bases between. CDR3 size: 13 residues. Germline V gene sequence: CDR1 SGHNT, CDR2 YYREEE (reference sequence). CDR3: CASSLRGLDEQYF. DNA of the CDR3: TGTGCCAGCAGCTTGCGAGGGCTGGACGAGCAGTACTTC.

V gene TRBV6-5 combines with J gene TRBJ1-4; no clear D. Germline values: CDR1 MNHEY, CDR2 SVGAGI. Trimming removed 7 bases at V and 8 bases at J, with 17 bases between. This CDR3 comprises 14 residues. DNA for the CDR3: TGTGCCAGCAAATCGACTTACCATGGGGAAAAACTGTTTTTT. It encodes CASKSTYHGEKLFF.

The chain carries TRBV11-2 and TRBJ1-4, with a tentative D call TRBD1 (5 bases). CDR3 length: 15 amino acids. In germline, CDR1 is SGHAT, CDR2 FQNNGV. The germline V and J ends were trimmed by 3 bases and 3 bases, with 11 bases remaining between them. CDR3 residues: CASSLGLVANEKLFF. The CDR3 nucleotides read TGTGCCAGCAGCTTGGGACTGGTGGCTAATGAAAAACTGTTTTTT.

V and J are TRBV7-9 and TRBJ1-1; D gene uncertain. This CDR3 has 14 amino acids. Trimming stripped 2 bases from V and 2 bases from J, with 9 bases between. CDR1 and CDR2 from the germline V gene are SEHNR and FQNEAQ (reference sequence). The CDR3 DNA is TGTGCCAGCAGCTTACAGGCAGCCAACACTGAAGCTTTCTTT. Translated, it gives CASSLQAANTEAFF.

The CDR3 coding sequence is TGTGCCAGCAGCCAAGAGCGACCGGGGACAGGCTCCTTTCAGCCCCAGCATTTT. This codes for CASSQERPGTGSFQPQHF. The genes are TRBV4-2 and TRBJ1-5; 8 bases fit TRBD1. J gave up 6 bases and V 0 bases, and 13 bases lay outside the gene matches. The CDR3 extends over 18 amino acids. Germline values: CDR1 LGHNA, CDR2 YNFKEQ.

The rearrangement uses TRBV5-6 and TRBJ1-2; D perhaps matches TRBD1 (5 bases). Germline-derived CDR1 and CDR2 are SGHDT and YYEEEE. CDR3 length: 14 amino acids. The V and J ends lost 4 bases and 6 bases respectively, with 16 bases between them. The CDR3 loop reads CASSGGTLGNGYTF. The CDR3 DNA reads as TGTGCCAGCAGCGGGGGGACTCTGGGGAATGGCTACACCTTC.

The J gene is TRBJ2-3, the V gene TRBV18; 9 bases map to TRBD2. Germline V gene lookup returns CDR1 KGHSH and CDR2 LQKENI. Trimming at V came to 0 bases and at J to 2 bases, leaving 6 bases not matched to a gene. This CDR3 is built from 17 residues. CDR3 nucleotides: TGTGCCAGCTCACCACCGCCAACTAGCGGGCACACAGATACGCAGTATTTT. Protein product: CASSPPPTSGHTDTQYF.

This chain links TRBV30 with TRBJ1-1; TRBD1 is a possible D gene (5 bases). The CDR3 has 11 amino acids. V was clipped by 5 bases and J by 3 bases, with 7 bases between them. Per the germline V gene, CDR1 is GTSNPN and CDR2 is SVGIG (reference sequence). In nucleotides, the CDR3 is TGTGCCTGGTCGGGGGACACTGAAGCTTTCTTT. This translates into CAWSGDTEAFF.

The rearrangement uses TRBV2 and TRBJ2-3, with 12 bases matching TRBD2. The J segment lost 1 base and the V segment lost 4 bases, leaving 6 bases of the junction unmatched. The germline gives CDR1 SNHLY, CDR2 FYNNEI. This CDR3 is built from 17 residues. The CDR3: CASSVWASGGGTDTQYF. The CDR3 DNA sequence: TGTGCCAGCAGTGTTTGGGCTAGCGGGGGGGGCACAGATACGCAGTATTTT.

This clone was observed a few times. This chain joins TRBV19 and TRBJ2-7; the D call may be TRBD1 or TRBD2 (5 bases each). Germline lookup yields CDR1 LNHDA and CDR2 SQIVND (reference sequence). CDR3 length: 14 residues. The V and J ends lost 4 bases and 0 bases respectively, with 10 bases between them. In nucleotides, the CDR3 is TGTGCCAGTAGTACCGGGACCCGCTCCTACGAGCAGTACTTC. It is translated as CASSTGTRSYEQYF.

The chain joins TRBV19 to TRBJ2-1, with D tentatively TRBD2 (5 bases). Germline V gives CDR1 LNHDA, CDR2 SQIVND (reference sequence). This CDR3 comprises 16 residues. V dropped 3 bases and J dropped 5 bases, with 17 bases sitting between them. In DNA form, the CDR3 reads TGTGCCAGTAGTATCTCCCTATCGGCGGGCAACAATGAGCAGTTCTTC. Translation: CASSISLSAGNNEQFF.

V gene TRBV27 combines with J gene TRBJ1-1, with unresolved D. CDR3 length: 15 residues. Germline assignment: CDR1 MNHEY and CDR2 SMNVEV (reference sequence). Trimming pared 0 bases from V and 0 bases from J, leaving 8 bases between. CDR3 nucleotides: TGTGCCAGCAGTTTATCGAAGAATTTGAACACTGAAGCTTTCTTT. Translation: CASSLSKNLNTEAFF.

V gene TRBV6-6 combines with J gene TRBJ2-3; 7 bases agree with TRBD2. Germline V gene lookup returns CDR1 MNHNY and CDR2 SVGAGI (reference sequence). The CDR3 has 15 amino acids. The junction had 7 bases not matched to a gene; V was cut back by 4 bases and J by 3 bases. CDR3 bases: TGTGCCAGCAGTTCATACCCGCGGGAGACAGATACGCAGTATTTT. It encodes CASSSYPRETDTQYF.